A single T cell receptor (beta chain) is shown here with its context. Its antigen is unknown. No per-base quality is available; no much larger clone lies one base away. Amplification of TCR beta CDR3 regions was carried out from RNA transcripts. A first-round RT-PCR of the TCR CDR3 used the HTBI primer set with the Qiagen OneStep RT-PCR kit. Libraries were constructed in a second round of multiplex PCR, after which size selection and purification were carried out. Sequencing of the libraries was done on an Illumina HiSeq2000 using paired-end 100 bp reads. Regarding the original processing steps: SOAPnuke was used to process the raw data, removing reads that contained adapters or uncalled bases, had a mean Phred below 15, or lacked an exact match to the constant primer or identifier. High-quality paired reads were merged with COPE v1.2.5, and unique nucleotide sequences were defined as clonotypes. MiTCR v1.1 was used to align the clonotypes against IMGT TRBV, TRBD and TRBJ reference segments. The analysis included only V-J combinations with a frequency above 0.0001, which together covered approximately 99% of the repertoires. The TCS score was defined as F50 (clonal expansion) divided by E x V (chaos), with BLOSUM62-based TCRdist calculated between CDR3 peptides within each V-J. Welch's t-statistics and random forest reduced some 510 V-J features to about 13, which were used in a naive Bayes classifier (R e1071). Thyroid-blood repertoire similarity was quantified with the Morisita-Horn index. Clones were called with MiXCR by TCRdb after fastp trimmed the public reads at Q25, and only in-frame beta chains were retained. All rows with the same CDR3 protein become a single entry with the most common DNA and genes. Here the V and J calls rest on TCRdb's processing, not on the authors' analysis. The sample table shows 480,000 or so distinct CDR3 sequences, and over 35% are seen once. About two fifths of the sample is taken by the ten largest.

Patients with uncontrolled infections, other autoimmune diseases, pregnancy or lactation were excluded. Diagnoses were established on the basis of clinical symptoms, serum thyroxine and TRAb, thyroid ultrasound, and orbital computed tomography. Total RNA was extracted using Trizol reagent, and RNA quality was assessed on an Agilent 2100 Bioanalyzer. Relative to germline, V is 6 bases shorter and J is 7 bases shorter, with 15 bases between their ends. CDR1 and CDR2, looked up from the germline V gene, are ENHRY and SYGVKD. The cysteine opens and the phenylalanine closes a CDR3 of 13 amino acids. The read is trimmed to its CDR3 DNA, 39 bases read in frame from base 1. These data come from a study of T cells in Graves' hyperthyroidism and ophthalmopathy (dated by TCRdb to between 2018 and 2021). Regarding the complete study: To identify distinguishing TCR V-J signatures, a discovery cohort of 90 to 100 patients was used, comprising 43 with Graves' ophthalmopathy and some 57 with stable Graves' hyperthyroidism. The study also compared thyroid tissue and blood T-cell repertoires from about 6 Graves' hyperthyroidism patients. The 100 or so discovery patients were randomly split 7:3 into training and test sets. The paper describes TCR Vbeta CDR3 sequencing of about 140 peripheral blood samples, made up of 43 ophthalmopathy patients, roughly 72 hyperthyroidism patients and some 17 progressor patients. Following sampling, methimazole starting at 30 mg daily was given to hyperthyroidism patients, and high-dose intravenous methylprednisolone was given to ophthalmopathy patients. Prospective prediction of ophthalmopathy was tested in an independent validation cohort consisting of about 19 hyperthyroidism patients and around 16 patients who later progressed to ophthalmopathy. On the study overall, not on this receptor specifically: Ophthalmopathy was separated from stable hyperthyroidism by a 13 V-J signature model, with just over 85% sensitivity and 81% to 82% specificity obtained in cross-validation and 80%/75% obtained in testing. In validation, the model predicted progression to ophthalmopathy a median of approximately 6.3 months before onset, with approximately 71% sensitivity and 72.22% specificity. Blood samples also contained most of the expanded thyroid clonotypes (frequency above 0.001), which suggests that blood repertoires may reflect thyroid immune responses. No statistical method was used to set the sample size in advance, and investigators knew the group allocation.

This sequence uses TRBV10-3 and TRBJ1-1; confidence is insufficient to name the D gene. The sequencing input was peripheral blood or thyroid tissue (not recorded which). This TCR came from an adult woman with Graves' disease, either hyperthyroidism or ophthalmopathy (not recorded which). The CDR3 sequence is CAIRKTSGDEAFF. The DNA sequence reads TGTGCCATCAGGAAGACTAGCGGGGATGAAGCTTTCTTT.